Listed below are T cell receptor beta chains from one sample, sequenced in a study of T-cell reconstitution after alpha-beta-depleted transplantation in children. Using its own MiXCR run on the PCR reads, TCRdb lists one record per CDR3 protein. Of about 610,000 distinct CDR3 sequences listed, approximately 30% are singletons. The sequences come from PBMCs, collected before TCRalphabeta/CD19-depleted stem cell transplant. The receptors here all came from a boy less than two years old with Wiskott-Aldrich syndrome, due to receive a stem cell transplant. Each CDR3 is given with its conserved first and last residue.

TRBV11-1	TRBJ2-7	CASSLAPGDGPYEQYF
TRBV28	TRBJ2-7	CASRSTGLYEQYF
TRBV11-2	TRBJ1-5	CASSLEGSPNQPQHF
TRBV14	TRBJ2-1	CASSQVLAGVGEQFF
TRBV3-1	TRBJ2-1	CASCRDNEQFF
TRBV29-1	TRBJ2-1	CSVGGLAANEQFF
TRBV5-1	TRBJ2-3	CASRFTTGTDTQYF
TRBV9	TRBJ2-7	CASSVGLAGDPYEQYF
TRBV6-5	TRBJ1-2	CASSYEPDYGYTF
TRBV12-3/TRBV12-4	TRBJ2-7	CASSFGLLGEQYF
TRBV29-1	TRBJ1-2	CSVRGSGYTF
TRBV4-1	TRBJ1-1	CASSQVTRWAEAFF
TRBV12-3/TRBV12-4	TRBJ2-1	CASSRGSGRALNEQFF
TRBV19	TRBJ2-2	CASSILAGGVGELFF
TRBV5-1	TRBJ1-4	CASSKGDWDEKLFF
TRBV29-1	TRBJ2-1	CSLAGGGNEQFF
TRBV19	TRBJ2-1	CASSVLNEQFF
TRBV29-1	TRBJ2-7	CSVGGKRTGGNEQYF
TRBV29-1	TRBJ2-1	CSVLNTLRGEQFF
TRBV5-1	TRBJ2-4	CASSLDREVAKNIQYF
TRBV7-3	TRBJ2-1	CASRSGTSGGLSYNEQFF
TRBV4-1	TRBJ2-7	CASSQDRLSYEQYF
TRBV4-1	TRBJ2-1	CASSNRDRGYNEQFF
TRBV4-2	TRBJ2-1	CASSQESGTPTGAEQFF
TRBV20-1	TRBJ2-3	CSARVDGTDTQYF
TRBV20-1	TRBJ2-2	CSARLRAGELFF
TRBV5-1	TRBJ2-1	CASSLSNTGLAGAYEQFF
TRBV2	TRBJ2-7	CASSEAQRSTTYEQYF
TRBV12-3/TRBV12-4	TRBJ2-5	CASSYRSGETQYF
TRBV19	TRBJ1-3	CASKSGASGNTIYF
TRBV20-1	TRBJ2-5	CSAREREGRETQYF
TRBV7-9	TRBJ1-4	CASSLMTREKLFF
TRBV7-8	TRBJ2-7	CASSLWGRPAGVPRYEQYF
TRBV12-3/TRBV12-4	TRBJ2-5	CASSMSRGRIVETQYF
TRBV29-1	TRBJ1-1	CSVKQVMNTEAFF
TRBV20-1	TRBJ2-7	CSASRLAGAFLSEQYF
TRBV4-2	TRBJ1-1	CASSLASGKNTEAFF
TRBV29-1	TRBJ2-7	CSVRLGAYEQYF
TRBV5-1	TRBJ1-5	CASSFGHGENQPQHF
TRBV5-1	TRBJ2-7	CASSLAFTVADEQYF
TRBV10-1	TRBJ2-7	CASSESSYEQYF
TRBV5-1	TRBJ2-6	CASSSDRTRANVLTF
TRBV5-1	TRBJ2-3	CASSEGATDTQYF
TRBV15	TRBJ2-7	CATSQGIRYEQYF
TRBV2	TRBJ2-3	CASSVDRGGDTQYF
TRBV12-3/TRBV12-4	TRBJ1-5	CASSAQGDQPQHF
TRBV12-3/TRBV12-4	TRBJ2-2	CASRNRESTGELFF